Reported below is one TCR beta chain. The antigen remains undetermined. Clones were sequenced by immunoSEQ multiplex PCR, and TCRdb holds only the in-frame ones, with some missing. The data show approximately 270,000 clones, 86% seen once. The sample originates from a study of cytomegalovirus exposure and HLA in healthy donors. The donors were members of the approximately 120-subject validation cohort (separate from the approximately 670-subject first cohort). Study results and caveats: Across donors, most TCRs were seen rarely, yet some public ones were widespread.

Germline V gives CDR1 SGHDT, CDR2 YYEEEE. This CDR3 region has 15 residues. V shed 4 bases and J 3 bases; nucleotides not matched to a gene: 4. The clonotype comes from a woman aged 18-29 years in good health and CMV-seronegative. The chain joins TRBV5-6 to TRBJ1-4; 9 bases are a match to TRBD1. Sequenced: PBMCs. Here the CDR3 reads CASSDGQGPNEKLFF. As DNA, the CDR3 is TGTGCCAGCAGCGACGGACAGGGGCCTAATGAAAAACTGTTTTTT.